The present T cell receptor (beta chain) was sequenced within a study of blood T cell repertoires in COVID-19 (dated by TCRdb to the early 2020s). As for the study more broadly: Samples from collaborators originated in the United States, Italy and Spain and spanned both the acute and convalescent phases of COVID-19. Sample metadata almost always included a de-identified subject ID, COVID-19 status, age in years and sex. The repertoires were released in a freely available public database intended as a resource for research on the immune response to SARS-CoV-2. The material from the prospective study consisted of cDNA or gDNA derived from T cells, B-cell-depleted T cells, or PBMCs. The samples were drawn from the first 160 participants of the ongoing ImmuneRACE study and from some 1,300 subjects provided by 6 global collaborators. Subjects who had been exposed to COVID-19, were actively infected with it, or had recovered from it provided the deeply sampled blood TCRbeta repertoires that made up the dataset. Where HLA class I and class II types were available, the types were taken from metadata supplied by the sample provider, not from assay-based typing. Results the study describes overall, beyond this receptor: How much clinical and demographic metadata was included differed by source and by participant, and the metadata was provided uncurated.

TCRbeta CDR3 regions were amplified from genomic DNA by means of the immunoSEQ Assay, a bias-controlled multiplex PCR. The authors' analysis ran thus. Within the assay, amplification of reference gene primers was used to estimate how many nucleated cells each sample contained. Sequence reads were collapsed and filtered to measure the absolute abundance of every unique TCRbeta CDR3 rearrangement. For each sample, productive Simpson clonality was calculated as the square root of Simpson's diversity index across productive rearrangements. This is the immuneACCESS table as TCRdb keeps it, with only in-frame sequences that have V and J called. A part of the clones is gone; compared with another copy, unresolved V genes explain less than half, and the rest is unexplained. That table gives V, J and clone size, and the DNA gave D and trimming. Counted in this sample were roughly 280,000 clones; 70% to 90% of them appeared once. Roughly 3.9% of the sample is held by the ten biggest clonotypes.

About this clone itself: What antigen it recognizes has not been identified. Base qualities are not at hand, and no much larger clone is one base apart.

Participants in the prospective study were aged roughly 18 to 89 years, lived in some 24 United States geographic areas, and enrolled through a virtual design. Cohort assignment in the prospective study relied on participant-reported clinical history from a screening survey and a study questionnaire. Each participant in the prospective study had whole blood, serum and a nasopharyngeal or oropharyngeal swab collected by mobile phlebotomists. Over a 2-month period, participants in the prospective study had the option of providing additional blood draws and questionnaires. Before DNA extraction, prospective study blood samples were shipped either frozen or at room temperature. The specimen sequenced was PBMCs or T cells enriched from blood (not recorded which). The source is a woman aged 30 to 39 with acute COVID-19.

The CDR3 has the sequence CAWSVRASGRSSYNEQFF. The nucleotide sequence reads as follows: TGTGCCTGGAGTGTCCGGGCTAGCGGGAGGAGCTCCTACAATGAGCAGTTCTTC. The chain uses TRBV30 and TRBJ2-1, with 11 bases matching TRBD2. Per the germline V gene (reference sequence), GTSNPN is the CDR1 and SVGIG is the CDR2. After removal of 0 bases from V and 0 bases from J, the junction retains 7 bases not matched to a gene. Its CDR3 holds 18 amino acids, cysteine through phenylalanine. This entry keeps only the CDR3 DNA: 54 bases, framed from base 1.